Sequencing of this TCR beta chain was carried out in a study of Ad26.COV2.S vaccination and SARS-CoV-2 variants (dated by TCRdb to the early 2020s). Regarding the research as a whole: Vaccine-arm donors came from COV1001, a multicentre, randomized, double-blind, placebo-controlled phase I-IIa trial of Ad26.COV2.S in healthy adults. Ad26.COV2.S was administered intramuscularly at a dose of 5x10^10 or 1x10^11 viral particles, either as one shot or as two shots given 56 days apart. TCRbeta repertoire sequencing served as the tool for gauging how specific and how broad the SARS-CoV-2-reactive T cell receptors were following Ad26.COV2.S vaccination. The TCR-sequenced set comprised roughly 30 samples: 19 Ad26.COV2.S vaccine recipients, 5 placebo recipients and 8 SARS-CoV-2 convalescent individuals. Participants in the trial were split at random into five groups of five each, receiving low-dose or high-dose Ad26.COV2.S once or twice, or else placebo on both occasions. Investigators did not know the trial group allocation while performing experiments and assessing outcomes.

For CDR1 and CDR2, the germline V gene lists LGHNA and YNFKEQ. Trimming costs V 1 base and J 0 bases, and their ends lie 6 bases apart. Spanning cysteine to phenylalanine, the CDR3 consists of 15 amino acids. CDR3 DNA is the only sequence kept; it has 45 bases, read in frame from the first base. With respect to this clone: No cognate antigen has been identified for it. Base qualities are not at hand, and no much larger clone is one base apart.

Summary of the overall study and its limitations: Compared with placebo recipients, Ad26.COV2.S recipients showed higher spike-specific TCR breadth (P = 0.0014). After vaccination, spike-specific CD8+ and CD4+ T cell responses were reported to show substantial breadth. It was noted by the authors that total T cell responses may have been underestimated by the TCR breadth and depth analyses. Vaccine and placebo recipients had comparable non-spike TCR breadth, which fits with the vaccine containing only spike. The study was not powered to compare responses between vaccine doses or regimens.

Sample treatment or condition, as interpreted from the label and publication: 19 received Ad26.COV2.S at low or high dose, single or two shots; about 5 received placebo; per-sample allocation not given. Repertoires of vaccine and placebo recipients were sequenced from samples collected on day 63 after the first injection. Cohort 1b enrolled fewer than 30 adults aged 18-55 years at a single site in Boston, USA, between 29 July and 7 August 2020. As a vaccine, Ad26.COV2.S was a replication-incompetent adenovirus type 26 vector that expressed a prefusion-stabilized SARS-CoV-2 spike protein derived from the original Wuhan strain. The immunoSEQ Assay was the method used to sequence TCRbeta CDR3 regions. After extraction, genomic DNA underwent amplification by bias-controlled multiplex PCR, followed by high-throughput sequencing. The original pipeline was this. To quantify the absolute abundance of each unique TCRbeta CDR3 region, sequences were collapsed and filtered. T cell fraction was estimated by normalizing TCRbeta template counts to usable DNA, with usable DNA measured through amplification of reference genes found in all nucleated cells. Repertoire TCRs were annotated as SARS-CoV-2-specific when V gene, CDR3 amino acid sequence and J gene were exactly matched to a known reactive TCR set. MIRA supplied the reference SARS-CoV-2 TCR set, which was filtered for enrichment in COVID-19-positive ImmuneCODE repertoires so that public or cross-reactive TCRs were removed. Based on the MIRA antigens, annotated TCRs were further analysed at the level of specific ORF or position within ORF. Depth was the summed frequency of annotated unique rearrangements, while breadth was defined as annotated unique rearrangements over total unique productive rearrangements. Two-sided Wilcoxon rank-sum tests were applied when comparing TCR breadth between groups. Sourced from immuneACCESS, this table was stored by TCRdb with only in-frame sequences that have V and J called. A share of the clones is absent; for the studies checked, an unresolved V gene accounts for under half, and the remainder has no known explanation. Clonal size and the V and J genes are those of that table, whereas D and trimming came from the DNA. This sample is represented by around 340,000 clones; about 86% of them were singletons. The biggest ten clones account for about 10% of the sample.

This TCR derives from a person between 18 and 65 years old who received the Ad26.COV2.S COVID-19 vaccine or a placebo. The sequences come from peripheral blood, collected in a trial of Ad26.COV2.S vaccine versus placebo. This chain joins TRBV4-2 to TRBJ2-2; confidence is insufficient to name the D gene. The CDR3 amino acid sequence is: CASSQGNSNTGELFF. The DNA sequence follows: TGTGCCAGCAGCCAAGGGAATTCGAACACCGGGGAGCTGTTTTTT.